This passage covers 8 T cell receptor beta chains from one sample sequenced in a study of response to subunit inactivated influenza vaccine. A single record per CDR3 protein comes from TCRdb applying MiXCR to the RT-PCR reads. The table lists around 600,000 distinct CDR3 sequences, 10% to 12% of them singletons, with 11% in the top ten. These same data were also listed under a study on T cells expressing NK-cell markers. That publication notes: Production of TCR beta cDNA relied on 5'RACE template switching with UMIs.

The sample in question was PBMCs from blood, obtained on the day of vaccination. Receptors were obtained from a man aged 45-60 years who received an inactivated influenza vaccine.

The J gene is TRBJ1-1, the V gene TRBV7-2, with D maybe TRBD1 (5 bases). V was clipped by 5 bases and J by 9 bases, with 19 bases between them. CDR3 length: 14 residues. In germline, CDR1 is SGHTA, CDR2 FQGNSA. DNA of the CDR3: TGTGCCAGCAGCCCCCTTACAGGCGTGGCACAAGCTTTCTTT. Translating it yields CASSPLTGVAQAFF.

This clonotype has a count of ten or more. The CDR3 sequence is CAISESSIGLAGTNEQYF. CDR3 bases: TGTGCCATCAGTGAGTCTTCGATAGGACTAGCGGGAACAAACGAGCAGTACTTC. The chain has TRBV10-3 and TRBJ2-7; 12 bases are a match to TRBD2. CDR3 length: 18 amino acids. Losses at the gene ends were 0 bases for V and 5 bases for J; bases not matched to a gene: 11. Germline values: CDR1 ENHRY, CDR2 SYGVKD.

This clonotype was observed at least ten times. The V gene is TRBV6-1, the J gene TRBJ2-2; D not certain. Germline V gene lookup returns CDR1 MNHNS and CDR2 SASEGT. This CDR3 has 15 residues. V was trimmed by 5 bases and J by 2 bases, leaving 12 bases between them. The CDR3 is CASSTLRSNTGELFF. The CDR3 bases are TGTGCCAGCAGTACGTTGCGGAGCAACACCGGGGAGCTGTTTTTT.

In its sample, this clonotype was seen a few times. The chain uses TRBV7-2 and TRBJ2-2, with D unresolved. CDR1 and CDR2 (germline): SGHTA, FQGNSA. The CDR3 length is 13 residues. Trimming left V 5 bases short and J 1 base short, with 5 bases between. CDR3 residues: CASSAMNTGELFF. The DNA for the CDR3 is TGTGCCAGCAGCGCCATGAACACCGGGGAGCTGTTTTTT.

This clonotype was observed a handful of times. The rearrangement joins TRBV30 to TRBJ2-7; TRBD2 is a possible D gene (6 bases). The CDR3 totals 14 residues. Germline V lookup: CDR1 GTSNPN, CDR2 SVGIG (reference sequence). V was pared by 1 base and J by 7 bases, with 17 bases between. The CDR3 bases are TGTGCCTGGAGTGCGGGAGTCCAAAAACGGGAGCAGTACTTC. It translates to CAWSAGVQKREQYF.

The rearrangement uses TRBV20-1 and TRBJ2-1; TRBD2 aligns across 8 bases. CDR3 size: 14 residues. Germline V gene lookup returns CDR1 DFQATT and CDR2 SNEGSKA (reference sequence). V gave up 3 bases and J gave up 6 bases; unmatched junction bases: 7. This CDR3 is CSAREPSGSNEQFF. CDR3 nucleotide sequence: TGCAGTGCTAGGGAGCCCAGCGGGAGCAATGAGCAGTTCTTC.

V is TRBV7-3 and J is TRBJ2-3; possibly TRBD2 for D (5 bases). The CDR3 runs to 13 residues. Germline V lookup: CDR1 SGHTA, CDR2 FQGTGA. V dropped 5 bases and J dropped 6 bases, with 12 bases sitting between them. The CDR3 loop is CASSRLKRDTQYF. The CDR3 coding sequence is TGTGCCAGCAGCCGACTAAAGAGGGATACGCAGTATTTT.

This clonotype was seen a few times. The gene calls are TRBV2 and TRBJ2-7; TRBD1 might be the D (6 bases). Germline V gives CDR1 SNHLY, CDR2 FYNNEI. The CDR3 consists of 14 residues. V was pared by 6 bases and J by 3 bases, with 15 bases between. CDR3 loop: CASRETGQSYEQYF. The CDR3 coding sequence is TGTGCCAGCAGGGAAACTGGACAGAGCTACGAGCAGTACTTC.